A single sample is the source of the 20 T cell receptor beta chains below, sequenced in a study of vaccination effects on CD4 cells after COVID-19. No cognate antigen is known for these TCRs. TCRdb's copy holds only in-frame clones and misses some; the assay was immunoSEQ multiplex PCR. The sample records 55,000 to 80,000 clones, 80% being singletons. Antigen-specific CD4+ T cell clonotypes were called by their expansion after viral peptide-pool culture in ViraFEST. Subsequent to a culture period of roughly 11 days, CD4+ T cells were isolated. Negative nucleocapsid antibody tests before and after vaccination confirmed no previous SARS-CoV-2 infection. The material sequenced was CD4+ T cells from PBMCs cultured with SARS-CoV-2 spike peptides, taken before COVID-19 vaccination. The receptors here all came from a human donor who received a COVID-19 vaccine.

The chain recombines TRBV10-3 with TRBJ1-5, with a possible D match to TRBD1 (5 bases). Trimming removed 1 base from V and 0 bases from J, with 16 bases in between. Germline V gene sequence: CDR1 ENHRY, CDR2 SYGVKD. This CDR3 contains 18 residues. CDR3 DNA sequence: TGTGCCATCAGTGAGTTTACGCTGGGACTGTTTAGCAATCAGCCCCAGCATTTT. It translates to CAISEFTLGLFSNQPQHF.

The rearrangement links TRBV7-9 to TRBJ1-1; no clear D. CDR3 size: 15 residues. Germline assignment: CDR1 SEHNR and CDR2 FQNEAQ (reference sequence). V lost 5 bases to trimming and J lost 0 bases, with 13 bases between them. This chain's CDR3 is CASSPLGIMNTEAFF. The CDR3 DNA reads TGTGCCAGCAGCCCCCTAGGGATCATGAACACTGAAGCTTTCTTT. The full variable domain, its missing parts supplied by reference TRBV7-9 and TRBJ1-1, is DTGVSQNPRHKITKRGQNVTFRCDPISEHNRLYWYRQTLGQGPEFLTYFQNEAQLEKSRLLSDRFSAERPKGSFSTLEIQRTEQGDSAMYLCASSPLGIMNTEAFFGQGTRLTVV.

This clone came up a few times. The chain links TRBV2 to TRBJ2-2; the D gene is possibly TRBD1 (6 bases). Trimming removed 7 bases at V and 5 bases at J, with 14 bases between. This CDR3 comprises 14 residues. The germline V gene has CDR1 SNHLY and CDR2 FYNNEI. This CDR3 is CASKIPGTTGELFF. In DNA form, the CDR3 reads TGTGCCAGCAAGATCCCAGGGACAACCGGGGAGCTGTTTTTT.

The rearrangement links TRBV3-1 (or the pseudogene TRBV3-2) to TRBJ2-7; D is perhaps TRBD1 or TRBD2 (5 bases each). This CDR3 has 13 residues. The V gene lost 3 bases and the J gene lost 7 bases, with 13 bases spanning the gap. Germline V lookup: CDR1 LGHDT, CDR2 YNNKEL (reference sequence). The CDR3 loop reads CASSQGVGREQYV. The CDR3 DNA reads TGTGCCAGCAGCCAGGGCGTGGGACGAGAGCAGTACGTC.

The J gene is TRBJ2-7, the V gene TRBV18, with 7 bases aligning to TRBD1. The CDR3 is 15 amino acids. V dropped 1 base and J dropped 3; count of bases not matched to a gene: 6. Looked up from germline, CDR1 is KGHSH and CDR2 is LQKENI. In DNA form, the CDR3 reads TGTGCCAGCTCACCACAGGGGGCATCCGTCTACGAGCAGTACGTC. It yields the protein CASSPQGASVYEQYV.

The chain recombines TRBV27 with TRBJ2-1, with 10 bases aligning to TRBD1. After removal of 6 bases from V and 6 bases from J, the junction contained 8 bases not matched to a gene. CDR1 and CDR2 from the germline V gene are MNHEY and SMNVEV (reference sequence). The CDR3 spans 15 residues. The chain's CDR3 is CASSRNRDRGNEQFF. The CDR3 nucleotides read TGTGCCAGCAGCAGGAACCGGGACAGGGGCAATGAGCAGTTCTTC.

This chain connects TRBV5-6 to TRBJ2-1; 10 positions match TRBD1. Germline loops: CDR1 SGHDT, CDR2 YYEEEE. The junction had 13 bases not matched to a gene; V was cut back by 4 bases and J by 6 bases. The CDR3 runs to 17 residues. The CDR3 DNA reads TGTGCCAGCAGCCCGCGACCCGGGACAGGGGCGCGCAATGAGCAGTTCTTC. Amino acid sequence: CASSPRPGTGARNEQFF.

This clone has just one count. The gene calls are TRBV7-3 and TRBJ1-2; the D gene is possibly TRBD1 (6 bases). Germline CDR1 and CDR2: SGHTA and FQGTGA. V lost 2 bases to trimming and J lost 8 bases, with 12 bases between them. CDR3 length: 13 amino acids. The CDR3 coding sequence is TGTGCCAGCAGCTTAGAACAGGGTAAAGGCTACACCTTC. Protein sequence: CASSLEQGKGYTF.

This chain links TRBV18 with TRBJ1-4; D gene ambiguous. V was clipped by 3 bases and J by 4 bases, with 12 bases between them. This CDR3 comprises 15 residues. Germline V gene lookup returns CDR1 KGHSH and CDR2 LQKENI. The CDR3 spells CASSPNGRDNEKLFF. CDR3 nucleotide sequence: TGTGCCAGCTCACCCAACGGAAGGGATAATGAAAAACTGTTTTTT. Full variable domain (rest looked up from reference TRBV18 and TRBJ1-4): NAGVMQNPRHLVRRRGQEARLRCSPMKGHSHVYWYRQLPEEGLKFMVYLQKENIIDESGMPKERFSAEFPKEGPSILRIQQVVRGDSAAYFCASSPNGRDNEKLFFGSGTQLSVL.

The chain uses TRBV4-3 and TRBJ1-6; maybe TRBD1 (5 bases). V lost 1 base and J 14 bases, leaving 18 bases between the germline ends. The CDR3 spans 15 residues. The germline V gene encodes CDR1 LGHNA and CDR2 YSLEER. In DNA form, the CDR3 reads TGCGCCAGCAGCCAAGGCCAGACACGGGACGGATCCCTCCACTTT. Translated, it gives CASSQGQTRDGSLHF.

This clone was detected only a few times. The chain combines TRBV2 with TRBJ1-1, with 8 nucleotides matching TRBD1. The V gene's germline CDR1 is SNHLY and CDR2 FYNNEI. This CDR3 has 13 residues. V was clipped by 5 bases and J by 7 bases; unmatched bases: 6. CDR3 residues: CASSIQGVGEAFF. The DNA of the CDR3 is TGTGCCAGCAGTATACAGGGGGTCGGTGAAGCTTTCTTT.

This chain joins TRBV24-1 and TRBJ2-5; weak D call: TRBD2 (5 bases). Germline CDR1 KGHDR, CDR2 SFDVKD. Trimming pared 3 bases from V and 4 bases from J, leaving 14 bases between. The CDR3 is 15 residues long. CDR3 sequence reads: CATSDPRSGGETQYF. The CDR3, as DNA: TGTGCCACCAGTGATCCTCGAAGTGGAGGAGAGACCCAGTACTTC.

V is TRBV18 and J is TRBJ2-1; D uncertain. The CDR3 extends over 14 amino acids. The V end lost 3 bases, the J end lost 9 bases, and 15 bases lay between the germline ends. Germline loops: CDR1 KGHSH, CDR2 LQKENI. The CDR3 sequence is CASSPERSKGEQFF. The CDR3 DNA reads as TGTGCCAGCTCACCCGAGCGTTCGAAGGGTGAGCAGTTCTTC.

V gene TRBV19 combines with J gene TRBJ2-3, with TRBD2 as a possible D gene (7 bases). Looked up from germline, CDR1 is LNHDA and CDR2 is SQIVND (reference sequence). The CDR3 totals 13 residues. V was shortened by 5 bases and J by 9 bases, with 15 bases between the two germline ends. In nucleotides, the CDR3 is TGTGCCAGTAGTCCTCCCGGGGGGCTAACGCAGTATTTT. As protein: CASSPPGGLTQYF. Variable domain in full (rest from reference TRBV19 and TRBJ2-3): DGGITQSPKYLFRKEGQNVTLSCEQNLNHDAMYWYRQDPGQGLRLIYYSQIVNDFQKGDIAEGYSVSREKKESFPLTVTSAQKNPTAFYLCASSPPGGLTQYFGPGTRLTVL.

This clone appeared once. CDR3 loop: CASSYLYTQGRGSDTQYF. As DNA, the CDR3 is TGTGCCAGCAGTTACCTCTACACACAGGGTAGAGGTTCAGATACGCAGTATTTT. The chain employs TRBV6-2 or TRBV6-3 and TRBJ2-3, with D perhaps matching TRBD1 (6 bases). This CDR3 is 18 amino acids long. The V gene's germline CDR1 is MNHEY and CDR2 SVGEGT. The V gene lost 2 bases and the J gene lost 4 bases, with 22 bases spanning the gap.

The gene calls are TRBV5-1 and TRBJ1-3; D perhaps matches TRBD1 (5 bases). This CDR3 has 15 amino acids. Germline V CDR1 and CDR2: SGHRS, YFSETQ. The V gene lost 1 base and the J gene lost 2 bases, with 10 bases spanning the gap. CDR3 protein: CASSLYQGAGNTIYF. The CDR3 nucleotides read TGCGCCAGCAGCTTGTATCAGGGAGCTGGAAACACCATATATTTT.

Only a few counts were recorded for this clone. The chain has TRBV18 and TRBJ2-1; D might be TRBD2 (6 bases). The CDR3 has 13 residues. Trimming took off 3 bases at V and 5 bases at J, with 8 bases between the two ends. Germline CDR1 and CDR2: KGHSH and LQKENI. The DNA of the CDR3 is TGTGCCAGCTCACCCGGACTAAACAATGAGCAGTTCTTC. Translating gives CASSPGLNNEQFF.

V usage is TRBV13 and J usage is TRBJ2-5; 7 positions agree with TRBD2. Germline V lookup: CDR1 PRHDT, CDR2 FYEKMQ (reference sequence). This CDR3 is 14 amino acids long. Losses at the gene ends were 5 bases for V and 2 bases for J; bases not matched to a gene: 5. CDR3 sequence: CASSPNGGQETQYF. CDR3 coding DNA: TGTGCCAGCAGCCCAAACGGGGGGCAAGAGACCCAGTACTTC.

The chain joins TRBV5-8 to TRBJ1-1; possibly TRBD1 for D (5 bases). The germline CDR1 and CDR2 sequences are SGHTS and YDEGEE. CDR3 length equals 15 residues. Trimming cost V 3 bases and J 2 bases, with 14 bases left between them. CDR3 amino acids: CASSWRQISNTEAFF. In DNA form, the CDR3 reads TGTGCCAGCAGCTGGAGACAGATTTCCAACACTGAAGCTTTCTTT.

This clone has only a few counts. The chain combines TRBV11-3 with TRBJ2-7, with 9 bases matching TRBD1. The V segment lost 2 bases and the J segment 6 bases; nucleotides outside the gene matches: 8. The CDR3 runs 15 residues. CDR1 and CDR2 (germline): SGHNT, YENEEA. The chain's CDR3 is CASSLRGDRDREQYV. CDR3 DNA: TGTGCCAGCAGCTTACGGGGGGACAGGGATCGCGAGCAGTACGTC.